This T cell receptor beta chain originates from a study of blood T cell repertoires in COVID-19. In the study overall: COVID-19 samples, acute and convalescent, were from the United States, Italy and Spain. The analysed material was cDNA or gDNA that came from T cells, B-cell-depleted T cells, or PBMCs.

As processed by the authors: Amplification with reference gene primers provided the estimates of nucleated cell counts. Produced via immunoSEQ multiplex PCR; TCRdb's table is partial and in-frame only. D and trimming were read from the DNA, whereas the V and J calls and clone size are those reported in that table. The table includes about 280,000 clones, around 86% detected once. Germline values: CDR1 ENHRY, CDR2 SYGVKD. After removal of 6 bases from V and 2 bases from J, the junction contained 9 bases not matched to a gene. This CDR3 has 15 residues. The sample comprised peripheral blood. The chain combines TRBV10-3 with TRBJ1-1, with 7 bases identical to TRBD1. The receptor was derived from a middle-aged woman who had recovered from COVID-19. CDR3 DNA sequence: TGTGCCATCAGGGCCCTACAGGGGCCAAACACTGAAGCTTTCTTT. Protein product: CAIRALQGPNTEAFF.